The sequence of this T cell receptor (beta chain) was determined in a study of blood T cell repertoires in COVID-19. On the study more broadly: Researchers got acute and convalescent COVID-19 samples from the United States, Italy and Spain. PBMCs, B-cell-depleted T cells, or T cells were the source of the cDNA or gDNA that made up the material.

Generated by immunoSEQ multiplex PCR, the TCRdb table keeps only in-frame clones and is missing some. The table records approximately 280,000 clones, about 88% of them present only once. Seattle's enrolled individuals joined amid active infection and were then monitored longitudinally. The sequence came from a human donor with COVID-19, enrolled during active disease. The donor label of this sample is uncertain. Sequenced: peripheral blood.

This CDR3 is CASSGREWGNTIYF. The CDR3 DNA sequence: TGTGCCAGCAGTGGGAGAGAGTGGGGAAACACCATATATTTT. The chain joins TRBV2 to TRBJ1-3, with no clear D. With 4 bases removed from V and 4 bases from J, the gap between germline ends came to 11 bases. The CDR3 length is 14 residues. Germline V gene lookup returns CDR1 SNHLY and CDR2 FYNNEI.